A selection of T cell receptor beta chains follows, all from one sample in a study of graft-versus-host responses after intestinal transplantation. Generated by immunoSEQ multiplex PCR, the TCRdb table keeps only in-frame clones and is missing some. The data show about 9,700 clones, 30% to 35% seen once. The sequencing used alloreactive CD4+ T cells from a mixed lymphocyte reaction culture, collected before transplantation. These TCRs come from a human patient who was an organ donor for intestinal transplantation. CDR3s include the opening cysteine and the closing phenylalanine or tryptophan. The D gene is left open where the match is weak. Where a row states a size, it is once, few, many or the class of an expanded clone; other rows omit it.

clone size: -
J gene: TRBJ1-6
D gene: TRBD1
V gene: TRBV5-6
CDR3 DNA: TGTGCCAGCAGCTTCCGGGGCCACAGGGGAAACTCACCCCTCCACTTT
CDR3 protein: CASSFRGHRGNSPLHF

clone size: once
J gene: TRBJ1-1
D gene: TRBD1
V gene: TRBV5-5
CDR3 DNA: TGTGCCAGCAGCCGCTCCCCACAACAGGGGAGCACTGAAGCTTTCTTT
CDR3 protein: CASSRSPQQGSTEAFF

clone size: -
J gene: TRBJ1-2
D gene: -
V gene: TRBV6-5
CDR3 DNA: TGTGCCAGCAGTTACTCGGGGCGCGGCTACACCTTC
CDR3 protein: CASSYSGRGYTF

clone size: few
J gene: TRBJ2-7
D gene: TRBD1
V gene: TRBV6-5
CDR3 DNA: TGTGCCAGCAGGACAGGGTTCCACGAGCAGTACTTC
CDR3 protein: CASRTGFHEQYF

clone size: medium-sized
J gene: TRBJ1-2
D gene: -
V gene: TRBV5-1
CDR3 DNA: TGCGCCAGCAGCTTGACAAATAACTATGGCTACACCTTC
CDR3 protein: CASSLTNNYGYTF

clone size: -
J gene: TRBJ1-5
D gene: -
V gene: TRBV10-1
CDR3 DNA: TGCGCCAGCAGTGACCCATGTGGTAGGGGCCCTAGCAATCAGCCCCAGCATTTT
CDR3 protein: CASSDPCGRGPSNQPQHF

clone size: medium-sized
J gene: TRBJ2-7
D gene: TRBD1
V gene: TRBV28
CDR3 DNA: TGTGCCAGCAGTTACAGGGGCTACGAGCAGTACTTC
CDR3 protein: CASSYRGYEQYF

clone size: few
J gene: TRBJ2-7
D gene: TRBD1
V gene: TRBV18
CDR3 DNA: TGTGCCAGCTCACCCGGGACAGGGCACACCGCCTACGAGCAGTACTTC
CDR3 protein: CASSPGTGHTAYEQYF

clone size: -
J gene: TRBJ1-1
D gene: -
V gene: TRBV7-9
CDR3 DNA: TGTGCCAGCAGCTTATCTGCCGGTAACATGAACACTGAAGCTTTCTTT
CDR3 protein: CASSLSAGNMNTEAFF

clone size: medium-sized
J gene: TRBJ1-6
D gene: TRBD1
V gene: TRBV27
CDR3 DNA: TGTGCCAGCAGTTTGACAGGGGGCTCCTATAATTCACCCCTCCACTTT
CDR3 protein: CASSLTGGSYNSPLHF

clone size: few
J gene: TRBJ1-1
D gene: TRBD1
V gene: TRBV27
CDR3 DNA: TGTGCCAGCAGTTGGGACAGGGGGAAATCGGCTTTCTTT
CDR3 protein: CASSWDRGKSAFF

clone size: few
J gene: TRBJ1-2
D gene: -
V gene: TRBV7-9
CDR3 DNA: TGTGCCAGCAGCTTAAATTTCGTGGTCGCTAACTATGGCTACACCTTC
CDR3 protein: CASSLNFVVANYGYTF

clone size: few
J gene: TRBJ2-2
D gene: TRBD2
V gene: TRBV6-1
CDR3 DNA: TGTGCCAGCACTAGCGGGGGGGCGAACACCGGGGAGCTGTTTTTT
CDR3 protein: CASTSGGANTGELFF

clone size: -
J gene: TRBJ1-6
D gene: -
V gene: TRBV7-6
CDR3 DNA: TGTGCCAGCAGCTTAGCGGTCCGCGAAAGCTCCTATAATTCACCCCTCCACTTT
CDR3 protein: CASSLAVRESSYNSPLHF

clone size: -
J gene: TRBJ1-1
D gene: -
V gene: TRBV7-2
CDR3 DNA: TGTGCCAGCAGCTTGGCCGTGGGGGGCGTTGAAGCTTTCTTT
CDR3 protein: CASSLAVGGVEAFF

clone size: -
J gene: TRBJ1-4
D gene: -
V gene: TRBV5-4
CDR3 DNA: TGTGCCAGCAGCTCCCGGAGCAATGAAAAACTGTTTTTT
CDR3 protein: CASSSRSNEKLFF